This TCR beta chain originates from a study of T-cell memory formation after mild COVID-19. From the 5' RACE reads, TCRdb called clonotypes with MiXCR, one entry per CDR3 protein. The data contain fewer than 60,000 distinct CDR3 sequences, 25% to 35% of them singletons. The CDR3 extends over 13 amino acids. The ends lost 7 bases at V and 5 bases at J; junction bases unmatched: 3. Germline CDR1 and CDR2: MGHDK and SYGVNS. This clonotype showed up just a few times. Its cognate antigen is unknown. General study findings and limits: Clones that shrank (day 15 to 85) were balanced CD4/CD8, whereas later expanders leaned CD4+.

The TCR was taken from a man between 18 and 29 years old who had mild COVID-19 (a few samples of this study predate the infection). Cell type and time point are not known. The chain carries TRBV25-1 and TRBJ2-2; 8 bases map to TRBD1. The sample was PBMCs or a T cell subset sorted from them (not recorded which). The CDR3: CASTRGLTGELFF. In nucleotides, the CDR3 is TGTGCCAGCACCAGGGGGCTGACCGGGGAGCTGTTTTTT.